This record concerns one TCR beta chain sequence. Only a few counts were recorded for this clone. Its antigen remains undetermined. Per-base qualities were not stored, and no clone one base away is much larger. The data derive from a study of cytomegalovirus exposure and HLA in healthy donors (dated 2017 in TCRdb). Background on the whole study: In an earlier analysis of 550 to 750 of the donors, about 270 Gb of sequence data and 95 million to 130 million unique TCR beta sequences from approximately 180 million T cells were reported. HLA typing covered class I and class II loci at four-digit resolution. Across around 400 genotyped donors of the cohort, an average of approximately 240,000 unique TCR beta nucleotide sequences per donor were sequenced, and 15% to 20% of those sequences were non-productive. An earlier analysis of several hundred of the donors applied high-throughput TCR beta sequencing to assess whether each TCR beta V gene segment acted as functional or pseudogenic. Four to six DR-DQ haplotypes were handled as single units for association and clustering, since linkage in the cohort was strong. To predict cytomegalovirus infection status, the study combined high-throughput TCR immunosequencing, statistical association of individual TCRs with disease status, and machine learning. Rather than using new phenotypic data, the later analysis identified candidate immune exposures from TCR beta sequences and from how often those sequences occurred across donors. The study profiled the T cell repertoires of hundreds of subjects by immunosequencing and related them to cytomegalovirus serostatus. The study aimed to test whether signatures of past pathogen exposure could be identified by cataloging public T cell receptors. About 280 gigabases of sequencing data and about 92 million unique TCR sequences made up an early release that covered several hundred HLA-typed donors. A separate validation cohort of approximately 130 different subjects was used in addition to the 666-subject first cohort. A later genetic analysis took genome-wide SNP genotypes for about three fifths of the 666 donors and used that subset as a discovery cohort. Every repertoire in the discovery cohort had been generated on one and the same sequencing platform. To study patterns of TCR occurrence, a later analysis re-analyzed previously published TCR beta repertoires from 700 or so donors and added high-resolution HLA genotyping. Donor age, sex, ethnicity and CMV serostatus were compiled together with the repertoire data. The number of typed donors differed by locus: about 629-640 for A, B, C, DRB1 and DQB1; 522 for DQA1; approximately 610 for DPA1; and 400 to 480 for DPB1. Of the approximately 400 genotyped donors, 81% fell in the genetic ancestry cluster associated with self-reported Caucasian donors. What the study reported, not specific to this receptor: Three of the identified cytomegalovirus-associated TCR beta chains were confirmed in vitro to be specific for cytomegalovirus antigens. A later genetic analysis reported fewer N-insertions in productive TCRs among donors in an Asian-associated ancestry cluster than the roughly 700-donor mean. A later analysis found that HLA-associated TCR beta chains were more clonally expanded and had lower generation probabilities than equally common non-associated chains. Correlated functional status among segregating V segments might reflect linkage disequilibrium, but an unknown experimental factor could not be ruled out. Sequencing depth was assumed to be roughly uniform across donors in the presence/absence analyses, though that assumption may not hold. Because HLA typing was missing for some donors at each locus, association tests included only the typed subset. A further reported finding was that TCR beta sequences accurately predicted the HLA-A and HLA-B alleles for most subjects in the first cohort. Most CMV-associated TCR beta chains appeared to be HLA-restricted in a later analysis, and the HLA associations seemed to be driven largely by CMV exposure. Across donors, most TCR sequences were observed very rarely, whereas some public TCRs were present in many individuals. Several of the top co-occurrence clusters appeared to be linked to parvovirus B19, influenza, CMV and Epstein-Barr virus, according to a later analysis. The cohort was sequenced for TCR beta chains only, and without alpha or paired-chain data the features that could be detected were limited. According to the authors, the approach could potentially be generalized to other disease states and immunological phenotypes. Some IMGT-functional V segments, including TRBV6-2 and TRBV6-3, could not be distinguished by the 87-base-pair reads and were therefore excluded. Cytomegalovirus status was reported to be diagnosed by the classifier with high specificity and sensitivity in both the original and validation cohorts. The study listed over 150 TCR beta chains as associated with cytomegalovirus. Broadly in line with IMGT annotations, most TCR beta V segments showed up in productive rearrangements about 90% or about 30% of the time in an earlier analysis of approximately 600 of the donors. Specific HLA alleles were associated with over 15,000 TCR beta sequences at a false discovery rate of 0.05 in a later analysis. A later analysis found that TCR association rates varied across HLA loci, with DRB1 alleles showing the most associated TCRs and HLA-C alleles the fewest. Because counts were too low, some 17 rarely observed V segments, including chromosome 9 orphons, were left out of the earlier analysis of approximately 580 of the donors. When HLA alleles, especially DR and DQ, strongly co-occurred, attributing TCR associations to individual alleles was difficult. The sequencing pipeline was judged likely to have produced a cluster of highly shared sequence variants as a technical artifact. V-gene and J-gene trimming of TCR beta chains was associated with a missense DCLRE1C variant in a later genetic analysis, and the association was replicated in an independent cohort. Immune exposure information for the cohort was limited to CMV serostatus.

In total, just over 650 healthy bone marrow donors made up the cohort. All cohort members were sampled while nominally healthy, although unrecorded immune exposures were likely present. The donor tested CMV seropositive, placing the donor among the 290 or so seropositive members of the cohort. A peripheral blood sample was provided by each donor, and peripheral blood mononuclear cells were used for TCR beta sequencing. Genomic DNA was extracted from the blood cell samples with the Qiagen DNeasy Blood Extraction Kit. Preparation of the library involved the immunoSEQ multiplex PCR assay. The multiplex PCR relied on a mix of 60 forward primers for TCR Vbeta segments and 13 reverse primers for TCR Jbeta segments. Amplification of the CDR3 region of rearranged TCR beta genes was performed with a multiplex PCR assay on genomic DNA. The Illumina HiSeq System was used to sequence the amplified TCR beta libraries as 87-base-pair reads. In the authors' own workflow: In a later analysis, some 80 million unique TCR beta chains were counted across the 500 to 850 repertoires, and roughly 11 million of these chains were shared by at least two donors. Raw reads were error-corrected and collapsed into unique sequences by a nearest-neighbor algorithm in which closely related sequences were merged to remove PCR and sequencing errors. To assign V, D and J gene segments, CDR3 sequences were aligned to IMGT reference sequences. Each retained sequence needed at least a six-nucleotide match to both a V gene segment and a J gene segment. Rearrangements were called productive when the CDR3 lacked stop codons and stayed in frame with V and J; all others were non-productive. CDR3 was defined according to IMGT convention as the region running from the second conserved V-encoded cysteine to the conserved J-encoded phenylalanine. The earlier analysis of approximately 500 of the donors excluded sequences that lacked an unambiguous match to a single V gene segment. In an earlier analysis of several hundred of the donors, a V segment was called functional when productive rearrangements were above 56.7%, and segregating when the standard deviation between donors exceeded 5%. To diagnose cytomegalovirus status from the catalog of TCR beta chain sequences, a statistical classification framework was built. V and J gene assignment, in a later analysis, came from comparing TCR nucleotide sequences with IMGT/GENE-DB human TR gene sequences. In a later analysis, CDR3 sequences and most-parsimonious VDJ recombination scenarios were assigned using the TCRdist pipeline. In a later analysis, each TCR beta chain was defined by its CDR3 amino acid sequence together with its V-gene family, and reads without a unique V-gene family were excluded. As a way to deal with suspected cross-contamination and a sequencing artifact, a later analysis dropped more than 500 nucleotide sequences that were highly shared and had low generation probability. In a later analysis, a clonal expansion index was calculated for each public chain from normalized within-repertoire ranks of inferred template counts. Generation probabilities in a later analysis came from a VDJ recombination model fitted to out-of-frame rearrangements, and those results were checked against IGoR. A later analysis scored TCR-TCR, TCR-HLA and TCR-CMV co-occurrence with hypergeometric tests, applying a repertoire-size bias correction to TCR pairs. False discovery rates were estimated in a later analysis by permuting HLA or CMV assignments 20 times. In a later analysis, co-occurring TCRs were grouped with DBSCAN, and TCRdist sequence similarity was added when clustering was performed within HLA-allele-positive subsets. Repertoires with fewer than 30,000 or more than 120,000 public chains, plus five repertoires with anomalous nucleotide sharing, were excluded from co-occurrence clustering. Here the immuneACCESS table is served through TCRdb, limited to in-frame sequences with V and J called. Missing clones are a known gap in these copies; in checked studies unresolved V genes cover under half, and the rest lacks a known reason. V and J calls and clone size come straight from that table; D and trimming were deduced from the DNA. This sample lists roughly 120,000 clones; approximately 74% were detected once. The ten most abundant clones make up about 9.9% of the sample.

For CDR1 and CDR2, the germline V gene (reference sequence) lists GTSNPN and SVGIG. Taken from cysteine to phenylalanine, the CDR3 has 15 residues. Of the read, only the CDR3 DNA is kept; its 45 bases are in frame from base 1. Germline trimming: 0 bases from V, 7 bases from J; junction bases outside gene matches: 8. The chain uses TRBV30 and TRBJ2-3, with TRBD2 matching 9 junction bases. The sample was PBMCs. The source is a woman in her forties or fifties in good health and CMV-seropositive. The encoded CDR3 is CAWSVAGGMRNTQYF. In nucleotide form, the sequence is TGTGCCTGGAGTGTGGCGGGAGGGATGAGAAATACGCAGTATTTT.